Sequencing of this TCR beta chain was carried out in a study of shared clonotypes between healthy human individuals. The study, taken as a whole, reports: Larger estimated richness was generally recorded for naive subsets relative to memory subsets.

CDR1 is SEHNR and CDR2 is FQNEAQ in the germline V gene (reference sequence). The CDR3 runs to 13 residues. TCRdb's table, derived via immunoSEQ multiplex PCR, lists solely in-frame clones and lacks some. The profile shows 750,000 to 1,000,000 clones, 92% of them singletons. CD45RO-negative, CCR7-selected cells formed the naive CD8 fraction, which excluded terminally differentiated effector memory CD45RA+ cells. On this clone: Its specificity is unknown.

The chain employs TRBV7-9 and TRBJ2-5, with D possibly being TRBD1 (6 bases). Gene TRBJ2-7 matches the end of the DNA better, so the J call may be wrong. The specimen sequenced was naive CD8+ T cells sorted from blood. The sequence came from a man aged 30 to 39 in good health. CDR3 sequence reads: CASSPTGSYEQYF. DNA of the CDR3: TGTGCCAGCAGCCCTACAGGGTCCTACGAGCAGTACTTC.